This is a list of T cell receptor beta chains from one sample in a study of graft-versus-host responses after intestinal transplantation. No antigen has been identified for these receptors. Produced via immunoSEQ multiplex PCR; TCRdb's table is partial and in-frame only. This sample has some 110,000 clones, with about nine tenths found just once. The input for sequencing was unstimulated CD4+ T cells sorted from spleen or lymph node cells, taken before intestinal transplant. Source of these receptors: a human donor who received an intestinal transplant. CDR3s include the opening cysteine and the closing phenylalanine or tryptophan. A D gene is named only where the DNA matches it firmly.

d_call j_call v_call cdr3_aa
TRBD1 TRBJ1-1 TRBV29-1 CSVQGTGVNEAFF
TRBD2 TRBJ2-4 TRBV28 CASRPSGLIKNIQYF
TRBD2 TRBJ2-5 TRBV2 CASRGRGRGTQYF
. TRBJ2-7 TRBV2 CASRAVRGATTREQYF
TRBD1 TRBJ2-7 TRBV7-2 CASSSGTGVYEQYF
TRBD2 TRBJ2-7 TRBV7-8 CASSFTSGRANEQYF
TRBD1 TRBJ2-3 TRBV19 CASSTRTGSTDTQYF
TRBD1 TRBJ2-7 TRBV28 CASSRTGRFYYEQYF
TRBD1 TRBJ1-5 TRBV19 CASAGQGARGNQPQHF
TRBD1 TRBJ2-2 TRBV28 CASSFGTGNPFGTGELFF
. TRBJ1-2 TRBV20-1 CSASRIYGYTF
. TRBJ2-7 TRBV20-1 CSASPNYEQYF
. TRBJ2-3 TRBV7-9 CASSFREGTDTQYF
. TRBJ2-7 TRBV28 CASRLAGLYEQYF
TRBD2 TRBJ2-1 TRBV28 CASSLYGEGLTRQFF
. TRBJ2-1 TRBV10-1 CASSARTTYNEQFF
. TRBJ2-7 TRBV5-4 CASSSPDNSYEQYF
. TRBJ2-2 TRBV18 CASSHLRGENTGELFF
TRBD1 TRBJ2-7 TRBV5-5 CASSKTGAYEQYF
. TRBJ1-1 TRBV19 CASSITNFGAFF
TRBD2 TRBJ2-7 TRBV7-9 CASSFSGREQYF
TRBD1 TRBJ2-2 TRBV5-1 CASSPFGTGLTGELFF
TRBD1 TRBJ2-2 TRBV19 CASSKTGGTGELFF
TRBD2 TRBJ2-3 TRBV15 CATSPYLGLAGGPSTDTQYF
. TRBJ2-3 TRBV5-1 CASSVRLGADTQYF
. TRBJ2-2 TRBV6-5 CATAGGRGNTGELFF
. TRBJ2-1 TRBV10-3 CAISESGSVNEQFF
TRBD2 TRBJ2-7 TRBV5-1 CASSAGLRDDEQYF
. TRBJ1-1 TRBV4-3 CASSQAGGFTEAFF
. TRBJ2-5 TRBV5-1 CASSLLGRETQYF
. TRBJ1-5 TRBV7-2 CASSSGFGNQPQHF
TRBD2 TRBJ2-3 TRBV5-1 CASSLWGLANLGTDTQYF
. TRBJ2-7 TRBV28 CASSFGGLYEQYF
TRBD1 TRBJ1-4 TRBV19 CASSPAGTGEEKLFF
. TRBJ2-7 TRBV4-1 CASSRAQGRDYEQYF
. TRBJ2-2 TRBV9 CASSVDITGELFF
. TRBJ2-3 TRBV6-1 CASSARGDTQYF
. TRBJ2-7 TRBV7-2 CASSLDIGRYEQYF
. TRBJ2-7 TRBV27 CASSSHRVPYEQYF
. TRBJ2-7 TRBV6-8 CANPVGLGVRYEQYF
TRBD1 TRBJ2-7 TRBV28 CASSLQGALPDEQYF
TRBD1 TRBJ1-1 TRBV2 CASTSQGADTEAFF
. TRBJ1-1 TRBV6-1 CASSPLNDREAFF
TRBD2 TRBJ2-7 TRBV23-1 CARKRRGASFSSYEQYF
TRBD1 TRBJ1-2 TRBV5-4 CASSLQGGGPYGYTF
TRBD1 TRBJ1-3 TRBV25-1 CASRDRGSGNTIYF
TRBD2 TRBJ2-7 TRBV19 CASSLQGGYEQYF